Below are 8 T cell receptor beta chains sequenced from a single sample in a study of cytomegalovirus exposure and HLA in healthy donors. The study ran its PCR with 60 Vbeta and 13 Jbeta primers. The assay was immunoSEQ multiplex PCR, and TCRdb's table has in-frame clones only and misses some. The sample yields around 91,000 clones, 86% seen once. Sequences were obtained from PBMCs. These receptors were collected from a man under 40 in good health and CMV-seropositive.

Only one count was recorded for this clone. In nucleotides, the CDR3 is TGCGCCAGCAGCCGAGGAGGCCCGCGAAATGAGCAGTTCTTC. It specifies CASSRGGPRNEQFF. The rearrangement links TRBV4-1 to TRBJ2-1; a weak D match, TRBD2 (5 bases). Trimming pared 4 bases from V and 7 bases from J, leaving 14 bases between. This CDR3 contains 14 residues. Per the germline V gene, CDR1 is MGHRA and CDR2 is YSYEKL.

The genes are TRBV25-1 and TRBJ2-1, with 8 nucleotides matching TRBD2. Per germline, CDR1 MGHDK and CDR2 SYGVNS. V lost 7 bases, J lost 9 bases, and 8 bases stayed unmatched. This CDR3 has 13 residues. DNA of the CDR3: TGTGCCAGCAACGGGGGACTAGGAAGTGAGCAGTTCTTC. Its protein is CASNGGLGSEQFF.

This chain uses TRBV5-1 with TRBJ2-7; 7 nucleotides align to TRBD2. This CDR3 spans 17 amino acids. Looked up from germline, CDR1 is SGHRS and CDR2 is YFSETQ. Trimming took 0 bases from V and 0 from J; bases not matched to a gene: 9. The CDR3 DNA reads as TGCGCCAGCAGCTTGGCCGGGGAGGGACCGATCTCCTACGAGCAGTACTTC. Translated, it gives CASSLAGEGPISYEQYF.

This clone was found once. The chain uses TRBV6-5 and TRBJ1-1; TRBD1 agrees at 12 bases. The V and J ends lost 6 bases and 7 bases, in that order; junction bases with no gene match: 9. The germline V gene has CDR1 MNHEY and CDR2 SVGAGI. The CDR3 runs 15 residues. CDR3 nucleotide sequence: TGTGCCAGCAGAAAAGGTGGGACAGGGGGCGATGAAGCTTTCTTT. Translating gives CASRKGGTGGDEAFF.

The chain combines TRBV7-9 with TRBJ2-1; 9 nucleotides align to TRBD1. This CDR3 is built from 14 residues. Trimming at V came to 11 bases and at J to 5 bases, leaving 10 bases not matched to a gene. CDR1 and CDR2 from the germline V gene are SEHNR and FQNEAQ (reference sequence). The CDR3 sequence: CALANGTGNNEQFF. DNA for the CDR3: TGTGCCCTAGCTAACGGGACAGGGAACAATGAGCAGTTCTTC.

The genes are TRBV5-1 and TRBJ2-1, with D possibly being TRBD2 (5 bases). CDR3 length equals 16 residues. Between the trimmed V and J ends, which lost 2 bases and 0 bases, there was a span of 12 bases. The germline CDR1 and CDR2 sequences are SGHRS and YFSETQ. The CDR3 DNA sequence: TGCGCCAGCAGCTTCTTTTTAGCGAGCTCCTACAATGAGCAGTTCTTC. It yields the protein CASSFFLASSYNEQFF.

By sample share, this clone is medium-sized (0.01 to 0.1%). The chain links TRBV2 to TRBJ2-5; D perhaps matches TRBD1 (6 bases). CDR1 and CDR2 (germline): SNHLY, FYNNEI. The CDR3 covers 15 residues. The V end was cut by 3 bases, the J end by 9 bases, with 20 bases between. The chain's CDR3 is CASSDPTGLEGAQYF. The CDR3 region has the DNA TGTGCCAGCAGTGACCCGACAGGCCTCGAGGGAGCCCAGTACTTC. The entire variable domain, with the rest obtained from reference TRBV2 and TRBJ2-5, is as follows: EPEVTQTPSHQVTQMGQEVILRCVPISNHLYFYWYRQILGQKVEFLVSFYNNEISEKSEIFDDQFSVERPDGSNFTLKIRSTKLEDSAMYFCASSDPTGLEGAQYFGPGTRLLVL.

The rearrangement links TRBV27 to TRBJ1-4; the match to TRBD1 covers 8 bases. The CDR3 is 17 amino acids. Germline CDR1 MNHEY, CDR2 SMNVEV (reference sequence). V dropped 5 bases and J dropped 0; count of bases not matched to a gene: 8. The CDR3 region is CASSQYGTGPTNEKLFF. DNA of the CDR3: TGTGCCAGCAGTCAATACGGGACAGGCCCAACTAATGAAAAACTGTTTTTT.